This record concerns one TCR beta chain sequence. The sample comes from a study of T cell changes during pregnancy in multiple sclerosis. TCRdb keeps only in-frame clones here, not all; method: immunoSEQ multiplex PCR. This table has under 25,000 clones, about 89% appearing once. This CDR3 has 18 residues. Deletions cut 4 bases from V and 0 bases from J, with 19 bases between. The germline CDR1 and CDR2 sequences are SGHTA and FQGNSA. Sequencing used CD8+ T cells from peripheral blood mononuclear cells, obtained in the first trimester of pregnancy. The chain employs TRBV7-2 and TRBJ1-3, with D unclear. This TCR came from a female donor in good health, enrolled as a control in a pregnancy study. CDR3 coding DNA: TGTGCCAGCAGCTCCGACCCCAGCAGGCCGTTCTCTGGAAACACCATATATTTT. It codes for CASSSDPSRPFSGNTIYF.